This T cell receptor (beta chain) originates from a study of cytomegalovirus exposure and HLA in healthy donors listed by TCRdb under 2017. Study-level background: In an earlier analysis of roughly 500 of the donors, 276 Gb of sequence data and 90 million to 130 million unique TCR beta sequences from about 180 million T cells were reported. A later genetic analysis used genome-wide SNP genotypes for 398 of the 666 donors, treating that subset as a discovery cohort. In addition to the first cohort of 666 subjects, a separate validation cohort of approximately 130 different subjects was used. The study aimed to test whether signatures of past pathogen exposure could be identified by cataloging public T cell receptors. High-throughput TCR immunosequencing, statistical association of individual TCRs with disease status, and machine learning were combined to predict cytomegalovirus infection status. In an earlier analysis of 587 of the donors, high-throughput TCR beta sequencing was used to judge whether each TCR beta V gene segment behaved as functional or pseudogenic. Typing coverage varied by locus: about 629-630 donors for A, B, C, DRB1 and DQB1; approximately 520 for DQA1; approximately 610 for DPA1; roughly 450 for DPB1. A later analysis re-analyzed previously published TCR beta repertoires from roughly 600 donors and added high-resolution HLA genotyping to study TCR occurrence patterns. HLA typing covered class I and class II loci at four-digit resolution. Every discovery cohort repertoire had been produced on one sequencing platform. The later analysis used no new phenotypic data to find candidate immune exposures, relying instead on TCR beta sequences and their occurrence across donors. About 300 gigabases of sequencing data and tens of millions of unique TCR sequences were included in an early release covering around 600 HLA-typed donors. The study used immunosequencing to profile the T cell repertoires of approximately 630 subjects and linked those repertoires to cytomegalovirus serostatus. Among about 360 genotyped donors of the cohort, an average of approximately 250,000 unique TCR beta nucleotide sequences were sequenced per donor, around 20% of them non-productive. The genetic ancestry cluster associated with self-reported Caucasian donors included approximately 85% of the approximately 400 genotyped donors. Donor age, sex, ethnicity and CMV serostatus were collected together with the repertoire data. Several DR-DQ haplotypes were handled as single units for association and clustering because linkage in the cohort was strong.

The cohort comprised 666 healthy bone marrow donors. Cohort members were all nominally healthy when sampled, although unrecorded immune exposures were likely present. The donor tested CMV seronegative and was one of the 352 seronegative cohort members. A peripheral blood sample was collected from each donor, and TCR beta sequencing was performed on peripheral blood mononuclear cells. Genomic DNA extraction from the blood cell samples was performed with the Qiagen DNeasy Blood Extraction Kit. For this clone: Its antigen is not yet known. No qualities accompany the bases; no much larger clone lies one base away.

General findings and caveats noted by the study authors: Correlated functional status among segregating V segments might reflect linkage disequilibrium, but an unknown experimental factor could not be ruled out. According to a later analysis, most CMV-associated TCR beta chains appeared to be HLA-restricted, and the HLA associations seemed to be driven largely by CMV exposure. In a later analysis, HLA-associated TCR beta chains showed more clonal expansion and lower generation probabilities than non-associated chains that were equally common. A later genetic analysis associated a missense DCLRE1C variant with V-gene and J-gene trimming of TCR beta chains, and an independent cohort replicated the association. A later analysis associated some 17,000 TCR beta sequences with specific HLA alleles at a false discovery rate of 0.05. A further reported finding was that TCR beta sequences accurately predicted the HLA-A and HLA-B alleles for most subjects in the first cohort. In a later analysis, the rate of TCR association differed among HLA loci, with DRB1 alleles having the most associated TCRs and HLA-C alleles having the fewest. Most TCR sequences were seen in very few donors, while some public TCRs were found in many individuals. When HLA alleles, especially DR and DQ, strongly co-occurred, attributing TCR associations to individual alleles was difficult. Several of the top co-occurrence clusters appeared to be linked to parvovirus B19, influenza, CMV and Epstein-Barr virus, according to a later analysis. Some IMGT-functional V segments, including TRBV6-2 and TRBV6-3, could not be distinguished by the 87-base-pair reads and were therefore excluded. Because counts were too low, about 15 rarely observed V segments, including chromosome 9 orphons, were left out of the earlier analysis of about 500 of the donors. CMV serostatus was the only immune exposure information available for the cohort. Broadly in line with IMGT annotations, most TCR beta V segments showed up in productive rearrangements about 87% or about 30% of the time in an earlier analysis of several hundred of the donors. It was suggested by the authors that the approach could potentially be generalized to other disease states and immunological phenotypes. In a later genetic analysis, fewer N-insertions in productive TCRs were reported among donors in an Asian-associated ancestry cluster than the approximately 670-donor mean. Sequencing depth was assumed to be roughly uniform across donors in the presence/absence analyses, though that assumption may not hold. In vitro tests confirmed that a few of the cytomegalovirus-associated TCR beta chains recognize cytomegalovirus antigens. Because HLA typing was unavailable for some donors at each locus, only the typed subset was used in association tests. In both the original and validation cohorts, the classifier was reported to diagnose cytomegalovirus status with high specificity and sensitivity. A group of highly shared sequence variants was considered likely to be a technical artifact of the sequencing pipeline. In the study, about 150 TCR beta chains were listed as associated with cytomegalovirus. In this cohort, only TCR beta chains were sequenced, and detectable features were limited by the absence of alpha or paired-chain data.

The library was built by means of the immunoSEQ multiplex PCR assay. A mixture of 60 forward primers for TCR Vbeta segments and 13 reverse primers for TCR Jbeta segments was used in the multiplex PCR. A multiplex PCR assay on genomic DNA amplified the CDR3 region of rearranged TCR beta genes. On the Illumina HiSeq System, the amplified TCR beta libraries were sequenced as 87-base-pair reads. On the study's bioinformatics: In a later analysis, roughly 80 million unique TCR beta chains were counted across the roughly 670 repertoires, and approximately 11 million of these chains were shared by at least two donors. Raw reads were error-corrected and collapsed into unique sequences with a nearest-neighbor algorithm that merged closely related sequences to remove PCR and sequencing errors. CDR3 sequences were aligned to IMGT reference sequences to assign V, D and J gene segments. For a sequence to be retained, a match of at least six nucleotides to both a V gene segment and a J gene segment was required. Rearrangements were classified as productive when the CDR3 lacked stop codons and remained in frame with V and J, and all other rearrangements were classified as non-productive. CDR3 was defined by IMGT convention, running from the second conserved V-encoded cysteine to the conserved J-encoded phenylalanine. Sequences without an unambiguous match to a single V gene segment were excluded from the earlier analysis of several hundred of the donors. An earlier analysis of almost 600 of the donors classified V segments as functional when productive rearrangements were above 56.7% and as segregating when the standard deviation between donors was above 5%. A statistical classification framework was built for diagnosing cytomegalovirus status from the catalog of TCR beta chain sequences. In a later analysis, V and J genes were assigned by comparing TCR nucleotide sequences against IMGT/GENE-DB human TR gene sequences. A later analysis assigned CDR3 sequences and most-parsimonious VDJ recombination scenarios with the TCRdist pipeline. A later analysis defined each TCR beta chain by its CDR3 amino acid sequence plus V-gene family, and excluded reads lacking a unique V-gene family. To address suspected cross-contamination and a sequencing artifact, a later analysis removed 550 to 750 highly shared, low-generation-probability nucleotide sequences. A later analysis calculated a clonal expansion index for each public chain from normalized within-repertoire ranks of inferred template counts. Generation probabilities in a later analysis came from a VDJ recombination model fitted to out-of-frame rearrangements, and those results were checked against IGoR. In a later analysis, hypergeometric tests were used to score TCR-TCR, TCR-HLA and TCR-CMV co-occurrence, with a repertoire-size bias correction applied to TCR pairs. A later analysis estimated false discovery rates by permuting HLA or CMV assignments 20 times. In a later analysis, co-occurring TCRs were grouped with DBSCAN, and TCRdist sequence similarity was added when clustering was performed within HLA-allele-positive subsets. Repertoires with fewer than 30,000 or more than 120,000 public chains, plus five repertoires with anomalous nucleotide sharing, were excluded from co-occurrence clustering. As stored in TCRdb, this immuneACCESS dataset retains in-frame rearrangements with V and J assigned. A fraction of the clones does not appear; measured against another copy, unresolved V genes explain less than half of the discrepancy, and the remainder lacks a known reason. Clone size and the V and J calls come from that table; the DNA yielded D and trimming. This sample lists under 200,000 clones; about 88% were detected once. The biggest ten clones account for around 0.34% of the sample.

For this chain, trimming is 2 bases at the V end and 2 bases at the J end, and the number of junction bases without a gene match is 7. Looking up the germline V gene yields CDR1 SGDLS and CDR2 YYNGEE. Spanning cysteine to phenylalanine, the CDR3 consists of 18 amino acids. Only the CDR3 DNA stays, 54 bases, in frame from base 1. The receptor was derived from a woman aged 25 to 45 in good health and CMV-seronegative. Here the chain combines TRBV9 and TRBJ2-1, with 13 bases aligning to TRBD2. What was sequenced was PBMCs. The DNA sequence is TGTGCCAGCAGCGTCGGACTAGCGGGAGAGGAGCCCTACAATGAGCAGTTCTTC. Protein translation: CASSVGLAGEEPYNEQFF.